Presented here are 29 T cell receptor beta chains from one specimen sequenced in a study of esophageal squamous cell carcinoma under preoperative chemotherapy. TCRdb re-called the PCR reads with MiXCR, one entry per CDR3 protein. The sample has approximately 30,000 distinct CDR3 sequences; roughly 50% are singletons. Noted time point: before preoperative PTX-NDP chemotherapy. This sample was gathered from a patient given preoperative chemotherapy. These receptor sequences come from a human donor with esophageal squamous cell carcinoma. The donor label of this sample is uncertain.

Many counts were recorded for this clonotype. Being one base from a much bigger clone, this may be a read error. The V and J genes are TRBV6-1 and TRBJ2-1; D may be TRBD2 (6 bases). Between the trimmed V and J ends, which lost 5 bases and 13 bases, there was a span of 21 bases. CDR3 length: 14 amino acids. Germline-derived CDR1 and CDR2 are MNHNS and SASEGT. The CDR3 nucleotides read TGTGCCAGCAGTCGACGGACATCGGGGGAGACCCAGTTCTTC. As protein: CASSRRTSGETQFF.

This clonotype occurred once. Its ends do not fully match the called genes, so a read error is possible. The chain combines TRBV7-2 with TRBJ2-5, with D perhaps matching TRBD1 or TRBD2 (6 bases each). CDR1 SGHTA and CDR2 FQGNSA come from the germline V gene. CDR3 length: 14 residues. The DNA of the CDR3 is TGTGCCAGCGGCAGGGGCGGGGACCAAGATACCCAGTACTTC. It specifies CASGRGGDQDTQYF. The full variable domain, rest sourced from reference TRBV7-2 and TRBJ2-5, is GAGVSQSPSNKVTEKGKDVELRCDPISGHTALYWYRQSLGQGLEFLIYFQGNSAPDKSGLPSDRFSAERTGGSVSTLTIQRTQQEDSAVYLCASGRGGDQDTQYFGPGTRLLVL.

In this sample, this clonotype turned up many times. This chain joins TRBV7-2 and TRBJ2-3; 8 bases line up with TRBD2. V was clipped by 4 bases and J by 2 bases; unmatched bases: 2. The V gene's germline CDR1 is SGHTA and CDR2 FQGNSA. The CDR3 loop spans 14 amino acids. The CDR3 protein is CASSSAGVTDTQYF. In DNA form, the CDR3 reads TGTGCCAGCAGCTCAGCGGGGGTCACAGATACGCAGTATTTT.

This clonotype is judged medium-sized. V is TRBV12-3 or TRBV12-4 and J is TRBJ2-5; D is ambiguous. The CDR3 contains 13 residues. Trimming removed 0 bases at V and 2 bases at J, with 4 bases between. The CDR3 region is CASSLAQQETQYF. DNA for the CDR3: TGTGCCAGCAGTTTAGCACAGCAAGAGACCCAGTACTTC.

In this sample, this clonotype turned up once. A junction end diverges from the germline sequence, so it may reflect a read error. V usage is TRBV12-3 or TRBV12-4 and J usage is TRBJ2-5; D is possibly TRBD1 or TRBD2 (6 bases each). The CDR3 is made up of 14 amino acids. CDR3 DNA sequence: TGTGCCGGGACCGGGGGCCGGGACCAAGACACCCAGTACTTC. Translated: CAGTGGRDQDTQYF.

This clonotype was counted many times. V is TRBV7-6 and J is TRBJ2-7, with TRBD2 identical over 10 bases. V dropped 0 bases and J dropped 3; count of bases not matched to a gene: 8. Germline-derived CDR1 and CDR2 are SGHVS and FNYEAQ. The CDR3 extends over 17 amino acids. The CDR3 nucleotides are TGTGCCAGCAGCTTAGCGCCTAGACTAGCGGGTTTCTACGAGCAGTACTTC. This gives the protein CASSLAPRLAGFYEQYF.

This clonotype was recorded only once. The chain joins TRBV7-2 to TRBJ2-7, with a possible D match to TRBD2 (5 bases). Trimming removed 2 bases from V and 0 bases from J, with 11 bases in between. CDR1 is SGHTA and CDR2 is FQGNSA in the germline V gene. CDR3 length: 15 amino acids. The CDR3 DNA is TGTGCCAGCAGCTTATCGGGGTCCAGCTCCTACGAGCAGTACTTC. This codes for CASSLSGSSSYEQYF.

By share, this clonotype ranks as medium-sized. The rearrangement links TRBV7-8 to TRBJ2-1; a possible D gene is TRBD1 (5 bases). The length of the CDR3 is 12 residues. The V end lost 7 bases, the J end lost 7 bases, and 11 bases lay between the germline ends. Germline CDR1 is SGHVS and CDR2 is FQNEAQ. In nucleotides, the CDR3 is TGTGCCAGCACCTCCCAGGGTAATGAGCAGTTCTTC. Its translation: CASTSQGNEQFF.

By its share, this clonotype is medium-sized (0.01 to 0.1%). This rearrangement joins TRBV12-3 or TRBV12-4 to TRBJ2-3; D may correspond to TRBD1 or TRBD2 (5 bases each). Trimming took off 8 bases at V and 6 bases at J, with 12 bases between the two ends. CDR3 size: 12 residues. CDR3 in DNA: TGTGCCAGCGCCGGGGCCAAGGATACGCAGTATTTT. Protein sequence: CASAGAKDTQYF.

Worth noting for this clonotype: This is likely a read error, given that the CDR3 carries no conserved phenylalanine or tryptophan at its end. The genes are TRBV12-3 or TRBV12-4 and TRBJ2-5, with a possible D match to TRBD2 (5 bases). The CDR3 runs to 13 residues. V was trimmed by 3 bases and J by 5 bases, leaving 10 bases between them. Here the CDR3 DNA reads TGTGCCAGCAGTTTTCGCACGGGGGAGACCCAGTACTCC. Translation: CASSFRTGETQYS.

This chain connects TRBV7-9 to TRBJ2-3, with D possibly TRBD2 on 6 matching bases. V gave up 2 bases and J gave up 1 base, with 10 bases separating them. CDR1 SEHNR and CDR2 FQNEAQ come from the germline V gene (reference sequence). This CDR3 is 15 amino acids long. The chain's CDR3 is CASSLIPSGTDTQYF. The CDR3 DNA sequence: TGTGCCAGCAGCTTAATTCCTAGCGGCACAGATACGCAGTATTTT.

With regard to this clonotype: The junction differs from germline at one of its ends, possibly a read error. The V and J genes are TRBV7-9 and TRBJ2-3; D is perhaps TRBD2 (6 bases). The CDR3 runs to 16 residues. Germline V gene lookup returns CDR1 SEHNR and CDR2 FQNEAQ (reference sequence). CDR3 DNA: TGTGCCAGCAGCTTACCGGGGCGGCGGGACCCAGATACTCAGTATTTC. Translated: CASSLPGRRDPDTQYF.

The CDR3 sequence: CASSSLASSYNEQYF. The CDR3 bases are TGTGCCAGCAGCTCGCTAGCGAGCTCCTACAATGAGCAGTACTTC. This chain joins TRBV7-3 and TRBJ2-1; a weak D match, TRBD2 (6 bases). The J call may be incorrect, as the DNA end agrees better with TRBJ2-7. Germline CDR1 and CDR2: SGHTA and FQGTGA. The CDR3 contains 15 residues.

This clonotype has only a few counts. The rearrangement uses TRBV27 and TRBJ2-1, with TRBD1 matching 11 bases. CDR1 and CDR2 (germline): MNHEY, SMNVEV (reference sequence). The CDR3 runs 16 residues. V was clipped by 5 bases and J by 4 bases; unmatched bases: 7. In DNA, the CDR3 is TGTGCCAGCAGTAACTATGGACAGGGGGCATACAATGAGCAGTTCTTC. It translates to CASSNYGQGAYNEQFF.

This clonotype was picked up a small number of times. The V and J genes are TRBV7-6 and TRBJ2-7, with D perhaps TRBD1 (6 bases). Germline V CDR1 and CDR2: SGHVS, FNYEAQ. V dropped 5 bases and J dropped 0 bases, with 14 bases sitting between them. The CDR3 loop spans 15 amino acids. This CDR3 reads CASSHGQSGSYEQYF. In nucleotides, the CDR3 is TGTGCCAGCAGCCATGGACAGTCGGGCTCCTACGAGCAGTACTTC.

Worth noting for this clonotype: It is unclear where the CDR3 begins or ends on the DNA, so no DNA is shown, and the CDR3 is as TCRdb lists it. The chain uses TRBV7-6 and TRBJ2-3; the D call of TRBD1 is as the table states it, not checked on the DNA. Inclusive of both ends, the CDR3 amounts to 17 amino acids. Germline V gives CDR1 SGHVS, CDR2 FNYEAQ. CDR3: CASSVGRGSGFTDTQYF.

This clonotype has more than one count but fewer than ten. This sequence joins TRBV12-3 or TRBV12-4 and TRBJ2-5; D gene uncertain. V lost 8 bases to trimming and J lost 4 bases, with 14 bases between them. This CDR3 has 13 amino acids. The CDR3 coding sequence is TGTGCCAGCGGGCTGCTTACGTTAGAGACCCAGTACTTC. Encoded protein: CASGLLTLETQYF.

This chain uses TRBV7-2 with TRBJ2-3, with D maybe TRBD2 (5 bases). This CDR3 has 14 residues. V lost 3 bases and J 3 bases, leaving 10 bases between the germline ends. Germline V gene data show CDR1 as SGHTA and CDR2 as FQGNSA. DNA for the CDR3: TGTGCCAGCAGCTTTCAACCGGGAACAGATACGCAGTATTTT. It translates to CASSFQPGTDTQYF.

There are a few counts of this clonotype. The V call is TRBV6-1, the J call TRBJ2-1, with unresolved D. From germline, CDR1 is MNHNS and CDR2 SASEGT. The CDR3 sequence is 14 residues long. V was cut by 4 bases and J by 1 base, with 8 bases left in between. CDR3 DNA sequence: TGTGCCAGCAGTGCCCGTCAGTCCTACAATGAGCAGTTCTTC. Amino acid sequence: CASSARQSYNEQFF.

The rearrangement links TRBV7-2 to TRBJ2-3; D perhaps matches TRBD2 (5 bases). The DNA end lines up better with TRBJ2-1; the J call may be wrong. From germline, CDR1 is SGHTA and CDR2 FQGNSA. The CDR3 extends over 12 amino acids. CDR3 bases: TGTGCCAGCAGCCCTCTATGGGAGACCCAGTTCTTC. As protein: CASSPLWETQFF.

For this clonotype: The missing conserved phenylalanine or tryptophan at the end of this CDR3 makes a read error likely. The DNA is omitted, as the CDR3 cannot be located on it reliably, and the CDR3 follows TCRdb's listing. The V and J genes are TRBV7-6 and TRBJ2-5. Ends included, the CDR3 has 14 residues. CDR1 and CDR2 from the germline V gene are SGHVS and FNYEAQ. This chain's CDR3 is CASSLDGHQTTQYL.

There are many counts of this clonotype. CDR3 residues: CASKVAHLNTEAFF. The CDR3 region has the DNA TGTGCCAGCAAGGTCGCCCACTTGAACACTGAAGCTTTCTTT. This chain connects TRBV11-2 to TRBJ1-1; no clear D. Germline V gene sequence: CDR1 SGHAT, CDR2 FQNNGV. Trimming removed 7 bases from V and 0 bases from J, with 12 bases in between. This CDR3 has 14 amino acids.

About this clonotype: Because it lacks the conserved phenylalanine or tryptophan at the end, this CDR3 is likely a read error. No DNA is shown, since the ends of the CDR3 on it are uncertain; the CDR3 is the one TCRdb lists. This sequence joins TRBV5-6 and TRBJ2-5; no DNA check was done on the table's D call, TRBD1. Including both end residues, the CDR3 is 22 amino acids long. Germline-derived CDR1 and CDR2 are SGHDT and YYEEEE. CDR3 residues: CACRARPPQYHPATRCILKNKA.

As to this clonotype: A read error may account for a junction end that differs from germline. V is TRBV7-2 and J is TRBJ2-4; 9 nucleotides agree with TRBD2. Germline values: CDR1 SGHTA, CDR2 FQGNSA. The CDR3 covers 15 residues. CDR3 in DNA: TGTGCCAGCAGCACCGGGACTAGCTCGGAAGATATTCAGTACTTT. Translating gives CASSTGTSSEDIQYF.

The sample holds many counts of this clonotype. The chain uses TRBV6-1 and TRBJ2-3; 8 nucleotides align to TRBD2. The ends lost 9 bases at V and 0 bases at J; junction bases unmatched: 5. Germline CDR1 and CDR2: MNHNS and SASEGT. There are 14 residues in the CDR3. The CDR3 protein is CASGVAGSTDTQYF. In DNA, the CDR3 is TGTGCCAGTGGGGTAGCGGGAAGCACAGATACGCAGTATTTT.

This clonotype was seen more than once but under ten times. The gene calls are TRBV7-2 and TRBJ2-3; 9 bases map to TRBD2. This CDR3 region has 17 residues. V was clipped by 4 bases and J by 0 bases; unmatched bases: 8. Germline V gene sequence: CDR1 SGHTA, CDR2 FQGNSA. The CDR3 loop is CASSSPGLALSTDTQYF. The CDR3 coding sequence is TGTGCCAGCAGCTCACCGGGACTAGCCCTTAGCACAGATACGCAGTATTTT.

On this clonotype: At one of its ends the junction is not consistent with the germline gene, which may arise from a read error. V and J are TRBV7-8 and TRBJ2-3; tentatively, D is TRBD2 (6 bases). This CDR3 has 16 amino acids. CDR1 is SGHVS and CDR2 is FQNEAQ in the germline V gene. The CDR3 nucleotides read TGTGCCAGCGGCTTGGAGGGGAGCCGTAGCACAGAGACGCAGTATTTT. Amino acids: CASGLEGSRSTETQYF. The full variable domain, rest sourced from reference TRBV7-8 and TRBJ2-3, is GAGVSQSPRYKVAKRGQDVALRCDPISGHVSLFWYQQALGQGPEFLTYFQNEAQLDKSGLPSDRFFAERPEGSVSTLKIQRTQQEDSAVYLCASGLEGSRSTETQYFGPGTRLTVL.

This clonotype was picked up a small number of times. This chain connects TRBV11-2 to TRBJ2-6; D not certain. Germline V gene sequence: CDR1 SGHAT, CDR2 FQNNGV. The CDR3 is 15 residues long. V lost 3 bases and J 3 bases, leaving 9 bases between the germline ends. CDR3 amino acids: CASSFQGLGANVLTF. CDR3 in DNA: TGTGCCAGCAGCTTTCAAGGGCTTGGGGCCAACGTCCTGACTTTC.

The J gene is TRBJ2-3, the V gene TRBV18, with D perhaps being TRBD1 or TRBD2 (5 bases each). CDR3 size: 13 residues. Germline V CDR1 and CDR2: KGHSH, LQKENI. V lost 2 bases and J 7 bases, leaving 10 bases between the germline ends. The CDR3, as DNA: TGTGCCAGCTCACCATGGGACGTAAATACGCAGTATTTT. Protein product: CASSPWDVNTQYF.